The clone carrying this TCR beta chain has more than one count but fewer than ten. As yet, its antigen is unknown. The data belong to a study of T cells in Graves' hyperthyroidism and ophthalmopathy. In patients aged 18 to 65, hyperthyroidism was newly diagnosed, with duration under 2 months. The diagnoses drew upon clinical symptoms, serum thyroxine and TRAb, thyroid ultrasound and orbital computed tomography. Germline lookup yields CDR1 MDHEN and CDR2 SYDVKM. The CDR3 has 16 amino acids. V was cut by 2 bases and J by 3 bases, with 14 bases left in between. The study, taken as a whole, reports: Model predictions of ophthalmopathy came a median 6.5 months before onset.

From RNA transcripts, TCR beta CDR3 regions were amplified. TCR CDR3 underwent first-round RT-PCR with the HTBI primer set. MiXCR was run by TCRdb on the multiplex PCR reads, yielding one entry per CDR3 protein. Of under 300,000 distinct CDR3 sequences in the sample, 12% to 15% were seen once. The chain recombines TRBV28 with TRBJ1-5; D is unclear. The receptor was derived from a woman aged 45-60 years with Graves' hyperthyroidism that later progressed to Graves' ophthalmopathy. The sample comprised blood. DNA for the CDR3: TGTGCCAGCAGTTTAATAATTCGCAGCTTCAATCAGCCCCAGCATTTT. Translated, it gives CASSLIIRSFNQPQHF.